These 4 T cell receptor beta chains originate from one sample sequenced in a study of CD8 T cells in ankylosing spondylitis. These receptors have no identified antigens. Study results and caveats: Made up of eight highly homologous variants, a TCR beta motif appeared characteristic of ankylosing spondylitis blood.

Each CDR3 protein gets one entry after TCRdb re-called the 5' RACE reads with MiXCR. The sample lists more than 600,000 distinct CDR3 sequences; 15% to 20% were seen once. Source material: blood, either unsorted or a sorted T cell fraction (not recorded which). The receptors originated from a male donor with ankylosing spondylitis.

V and J are TRBV29-1 and TRBJ2-1, with a weak D call TRBD1 (5 bases). The length of the CDR3 is 20 residues. Germline V gene sequence: CDR1 SQVTM, CDR2 ANQGSEA. Trimming took off 0 bases at V and 0 bases at J, with 24 bases between the two ends. CDR3 region: CSVEDGAWGWAVSSYNEQFF. In DNA form, the CDR3 reads TGCAGCGTTGAAGATGGGGCTTGGGGATGGGCGGTAAGCTCCTACAATGAGCAGTTCTTC.

This clonotype was counted only a few times. The chain's CDR3 is CASSQDGRATDTQYF. For the CDR3, the DNA is TGTGCCAGCAGCCAAGATGGGCGAGCCACAGATACGCAGTATTTT. This rearrangement joins TRBV3-1 to TRBJ2-3; D is undetermined. Trimming cost V 0 bases and J 2 bases, with 9 bases left between them. The CDR3 spans 15 residues. The V gene's germline CDR1 is LGHDT and CDR2 YNNKEL (reference sequence).

This clonotype was observed a few times. This sequence joins TRBV3-1 and TRBJ2-7; possible D gene TRBD2, 5 bases. The CDR3 covers 15 residues. From germline, CDR1 is LGHDT and CDR2 YNNKEL (reference sequence). V was cut by 3 bases and J by 2 bases, with 14 bases left in between. The CDR3 reads CASSHPRGRAYEQYF. The CDR3 DNA reads as TGTGCCAGCAGCCACCCACGGGGTAGGGCCTACGAGCAGTACTTC.

The V gene is TRBV12-3 or TRBV12-4, the J gene TRBJ2-5, with TRBD1 matching 10 bases. Trimming took 5 bases from V and 4 from J; bases not matched to a gene: 7. This CDR3 region has 15 residues. The CDR3 DNA is TGTGCCAGCAGTCCCTGGACAGGGGGACCAGAGACCCAGTACTTC. Protein product: CASSPWTGGPETQYF.